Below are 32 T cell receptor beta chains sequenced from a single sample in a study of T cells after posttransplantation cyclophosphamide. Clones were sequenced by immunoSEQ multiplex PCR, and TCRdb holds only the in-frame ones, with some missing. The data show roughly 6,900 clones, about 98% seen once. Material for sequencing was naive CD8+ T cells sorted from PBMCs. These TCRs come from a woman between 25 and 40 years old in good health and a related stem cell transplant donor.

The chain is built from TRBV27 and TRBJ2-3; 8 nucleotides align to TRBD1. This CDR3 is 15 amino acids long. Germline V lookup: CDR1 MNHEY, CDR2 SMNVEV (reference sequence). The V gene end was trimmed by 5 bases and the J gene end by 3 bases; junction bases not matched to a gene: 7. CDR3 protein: CASSRRDRRTDTQYF. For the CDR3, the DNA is TGTGCCAGCAGTCGGCGGGACAGGCGGACAGATACGCAGTATTTT.

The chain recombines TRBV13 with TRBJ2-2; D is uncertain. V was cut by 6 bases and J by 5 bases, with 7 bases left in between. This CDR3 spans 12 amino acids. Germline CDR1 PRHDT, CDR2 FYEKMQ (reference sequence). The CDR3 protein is CASRPTTGELFF. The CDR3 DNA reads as TGTGCCAGCAGGCCAACAACCGGGGAGCTGTTTTTT.

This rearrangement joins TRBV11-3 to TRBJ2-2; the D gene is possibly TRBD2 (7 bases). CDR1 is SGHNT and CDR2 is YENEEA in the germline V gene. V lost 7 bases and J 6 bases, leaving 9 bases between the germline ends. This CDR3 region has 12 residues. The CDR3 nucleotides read TGTGCCAGCACGGGGGGCTCCGGGGAGCTGTTTTTT. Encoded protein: CASTGGSGELFF. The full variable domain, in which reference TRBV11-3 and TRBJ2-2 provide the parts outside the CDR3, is EAGVVQSPRYKIIEKKQPVAFWCNPISGHNTLYWYLQNLGQGPELLIRYENEEAVDDSQLPKDRFSAERLKGVDSTLKIQPAELGDSAVYLCASTGGSGELFFGEGSRLTVL.

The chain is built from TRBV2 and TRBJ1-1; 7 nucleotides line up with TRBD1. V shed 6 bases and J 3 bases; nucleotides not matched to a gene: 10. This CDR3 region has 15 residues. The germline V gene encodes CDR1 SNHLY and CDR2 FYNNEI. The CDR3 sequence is CASRGTEQLDTEAFF. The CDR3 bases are TGTGCCAGCAGGGGGACAGAACAACTGGACACTGAAGCTTTCTTT.

The CDR3: CASSRRQEADTQYF. CDR3 nucleotides: TGTGCCAGCAGCAGGCGACAGGAGGCAGATACGCAGTATTTT. This sequence joins TRBV7-6 and TRBJ2-3; possible D gene TRBD1, 6 bases. V was cut by 5 bases and J by 4 bases, with 13 bases left in between. The CDR3 is 14 amino acids. CDR1 is SGHVS, CDR2 FNYEAQ, per germline. The variable domain in full, completed from reference TRBV7-6 and TRBJ2-3, reads GAGVSQSPRYKVTKRGQDVALRCDPISGHVSLYWYRQALGQGPEFLTYFNYEAQQDKSGLPNDRFSAERPEGSISTLTIQRTEQRDSAMYRCASSRRQEADTQYFGPGTRLTVL.

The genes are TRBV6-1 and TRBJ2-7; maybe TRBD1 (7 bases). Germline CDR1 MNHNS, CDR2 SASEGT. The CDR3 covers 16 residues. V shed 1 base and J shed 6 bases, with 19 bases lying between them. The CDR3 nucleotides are TGTGCCAGCAGTGAAGGACAGGGAGGCATTTCTGGCGAGCAGTACTTC. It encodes CASSEGQGGISGEQYF.

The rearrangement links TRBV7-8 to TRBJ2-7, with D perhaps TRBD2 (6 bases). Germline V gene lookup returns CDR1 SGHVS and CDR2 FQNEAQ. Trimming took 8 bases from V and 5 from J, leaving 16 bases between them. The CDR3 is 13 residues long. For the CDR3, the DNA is TGTGCCAGCTCCTCCGAGGGCGGGGACGAGCAGTACTTC. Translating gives CASSSEGGDEQYF.

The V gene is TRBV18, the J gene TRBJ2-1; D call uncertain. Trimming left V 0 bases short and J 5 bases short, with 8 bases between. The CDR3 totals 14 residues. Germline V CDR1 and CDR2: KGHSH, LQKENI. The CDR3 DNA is TGTGCCAGCTCACCACCCGACCAGGACAATGAGCAGTTCTTC. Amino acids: CASSPPDQDNEQFF.

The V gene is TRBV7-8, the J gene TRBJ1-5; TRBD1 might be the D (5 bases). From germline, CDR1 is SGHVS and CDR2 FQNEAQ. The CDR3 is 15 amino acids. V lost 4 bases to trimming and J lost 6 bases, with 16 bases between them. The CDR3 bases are TGTGCCAGCAGCTCCTGGGGCAGGGTTACTCAGCCCCAGCATTTT. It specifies CASSSWGRVTQPQHF.

The CDR3 DNA reads as TGTGCCAGTAGTACAAACGGGGACTCCTACAATGAGCAGTTCTTC. Protein product: CASSTNGDSYNEQFF. The chain joins TRBV19 to TRBJ2-1, with TRBD2 as a possible D gene (5 bases). The CDR3 contains 15 residues. Trimming stripped 4 bases from V and 0 bases from J, with 10 bases between. Per the germline V gene, CDR1 is LNHDA and CDR2 is SQIVND (reference sequence).

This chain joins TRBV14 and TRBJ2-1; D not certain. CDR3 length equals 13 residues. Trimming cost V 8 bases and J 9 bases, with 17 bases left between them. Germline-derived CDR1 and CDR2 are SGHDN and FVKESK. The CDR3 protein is CASAQEAEVEQFF. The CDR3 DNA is TGTGCCAGCGCACAAGAGGCAGAGGTTGAGCAGTTCTTC.

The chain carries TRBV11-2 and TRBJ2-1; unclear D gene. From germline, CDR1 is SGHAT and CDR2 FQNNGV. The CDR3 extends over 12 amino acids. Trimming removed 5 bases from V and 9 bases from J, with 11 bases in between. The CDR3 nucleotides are TGTGCCAGCAGCCTACCCCCGGGTGAGCAGTTCTTC. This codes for CASSLPPGEQFF.

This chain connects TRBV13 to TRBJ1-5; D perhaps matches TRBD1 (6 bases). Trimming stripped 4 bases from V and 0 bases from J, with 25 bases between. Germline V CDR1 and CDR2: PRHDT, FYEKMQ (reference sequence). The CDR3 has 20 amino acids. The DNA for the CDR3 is TGTGCCAGCAGCTCCCAAGAAGGGGGGGCGACCTCTCATAGCAATCAGCCCCAGCATTTT. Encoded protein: CASSSQEGGATSHSNQPQHF.

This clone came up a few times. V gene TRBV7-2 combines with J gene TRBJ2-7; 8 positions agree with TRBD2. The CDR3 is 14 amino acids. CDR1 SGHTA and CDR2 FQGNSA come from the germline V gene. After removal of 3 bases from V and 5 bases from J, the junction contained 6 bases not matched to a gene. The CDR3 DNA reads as TGTGCCAGCAGCTTGTTAGCGGGGATCGACGAGCAGTACTTC. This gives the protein CASSLLAGIDEQYF.

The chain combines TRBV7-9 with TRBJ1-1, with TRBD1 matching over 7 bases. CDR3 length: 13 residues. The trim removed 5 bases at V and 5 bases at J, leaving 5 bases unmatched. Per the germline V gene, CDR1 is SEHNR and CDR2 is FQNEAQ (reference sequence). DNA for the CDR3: TGTGCCAGCAGCGCACTGACAGGGACTGAAGCTTTCTTT. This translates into CASSALTGTEAFF.

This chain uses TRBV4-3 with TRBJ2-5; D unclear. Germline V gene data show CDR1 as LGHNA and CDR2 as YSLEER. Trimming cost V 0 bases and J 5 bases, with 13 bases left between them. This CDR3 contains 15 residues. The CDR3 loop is CASSQDYGFRETQYF. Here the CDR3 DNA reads TGCGCCAGCAGCCAAGACTACGGTTTTCGGGAGACCCAGTACTTC.

CDR3 DNA: TGTGCCAGCAGCTTAGAAGCAGGGGGCGGTCAGCCCCAGCATTTT. It translates to CASSLEAGGGQPQHF. This chain connects TRBV7-6 to TRBJ1-5; 8 bases are shared with TRBD1. The CDR3 sequence is 15 residues long. Germline loops: CDR1 SGHVS, CDR2 FNYEAQ. V shed 1 base and J 6 bases; nucleotides not matched to a gene: 5.

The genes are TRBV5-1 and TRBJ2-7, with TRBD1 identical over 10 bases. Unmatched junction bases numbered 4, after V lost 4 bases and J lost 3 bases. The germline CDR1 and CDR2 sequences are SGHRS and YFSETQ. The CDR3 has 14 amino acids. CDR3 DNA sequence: TGCGCCAGCAGCCCTGGGACAGGGGACTACGAGCAGTACTTC. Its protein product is CASSPGTGDYEQYF. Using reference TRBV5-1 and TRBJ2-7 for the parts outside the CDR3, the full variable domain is KAGVTQTPRYLIKTRGQQVTLSCSPISGHRSVSWYQQTPGQGLQFLFEYFSETQRNKGNFPGRFSGRQFSNSRSEMNVSTLELGDSALYLCASSPGTGDYEQYFGPGTRLTVT.

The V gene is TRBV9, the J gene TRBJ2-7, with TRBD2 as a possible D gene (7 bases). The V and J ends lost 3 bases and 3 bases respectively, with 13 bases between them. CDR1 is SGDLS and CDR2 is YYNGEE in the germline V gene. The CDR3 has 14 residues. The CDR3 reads CASSAGGGGYEQYF. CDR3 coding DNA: TGTGCCAGCAGCGCGGGGGGAGGGGGCTACGAGCAGTACTTC.

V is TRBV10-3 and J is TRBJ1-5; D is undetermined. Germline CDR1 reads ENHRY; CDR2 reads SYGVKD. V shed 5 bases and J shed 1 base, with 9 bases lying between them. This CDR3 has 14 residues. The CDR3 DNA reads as TGTGCCATCAGTCCCGCCGGGAGCAATCAGCCCCAGCATTTT. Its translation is CAISPAGSNQPQHF.

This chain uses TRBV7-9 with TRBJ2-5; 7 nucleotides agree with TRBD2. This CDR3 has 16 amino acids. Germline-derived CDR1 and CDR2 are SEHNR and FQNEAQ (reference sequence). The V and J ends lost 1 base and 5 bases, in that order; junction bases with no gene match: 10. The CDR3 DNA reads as TGTGCCAGCAGCTTAGTTAAGCGGGGCGGTATGGAGACCCAGTACTTC. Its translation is CASSLVKRGGMETQYF.

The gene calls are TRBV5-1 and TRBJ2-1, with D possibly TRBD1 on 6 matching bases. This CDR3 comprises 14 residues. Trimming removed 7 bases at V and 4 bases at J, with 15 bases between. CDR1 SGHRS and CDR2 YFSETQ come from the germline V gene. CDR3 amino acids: CASSDRGSYNEQFF. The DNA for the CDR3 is TGCGCCAGCTCGGACAGAGGTTCTTACAATGAGCAGTTCTTC.

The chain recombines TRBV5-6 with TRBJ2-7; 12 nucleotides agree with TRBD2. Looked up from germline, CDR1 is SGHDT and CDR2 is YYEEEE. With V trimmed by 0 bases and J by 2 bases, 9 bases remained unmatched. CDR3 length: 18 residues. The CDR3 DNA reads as TGTGCCAGCAGCTTGGCCCTTCTGGGACTAGCGGGTACCTACGAGCAGTACTTC. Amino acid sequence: CASSLALLGLAGTYEQYF.

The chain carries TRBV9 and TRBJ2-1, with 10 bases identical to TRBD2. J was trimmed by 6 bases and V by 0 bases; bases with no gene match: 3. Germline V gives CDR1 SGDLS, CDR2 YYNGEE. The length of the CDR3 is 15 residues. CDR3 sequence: CASSVGLAGVNEQFF. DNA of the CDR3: TGTGCCAGCAGCGTAGGTCTAGCGGGGGTCAATGAGCAGTTCTTC.

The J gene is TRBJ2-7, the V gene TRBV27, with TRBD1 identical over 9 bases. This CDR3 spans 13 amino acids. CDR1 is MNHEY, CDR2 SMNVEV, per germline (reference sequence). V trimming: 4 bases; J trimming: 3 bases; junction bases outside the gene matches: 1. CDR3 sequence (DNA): TGTGCCAGCAGTTGGACAGGGGACTACGAGCAGTACTTC. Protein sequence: CASSWTGDYEQYF.

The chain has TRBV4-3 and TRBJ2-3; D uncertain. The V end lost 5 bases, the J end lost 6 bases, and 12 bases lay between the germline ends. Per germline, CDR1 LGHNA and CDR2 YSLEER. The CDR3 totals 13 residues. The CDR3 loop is CASSEGVVDTQYF. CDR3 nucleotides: TGCGCCAGCAGCGAAGGCGTGGTGGATACGCAGTATTTT.

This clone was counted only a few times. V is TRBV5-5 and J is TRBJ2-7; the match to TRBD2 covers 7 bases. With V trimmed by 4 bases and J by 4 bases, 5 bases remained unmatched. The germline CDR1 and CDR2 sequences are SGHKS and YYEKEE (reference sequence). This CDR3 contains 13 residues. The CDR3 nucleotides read TGTGCCAGCAGCCGGGACGGGAGGTACGAGCAGTACTTC. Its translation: CASSRDGRYEQYF.

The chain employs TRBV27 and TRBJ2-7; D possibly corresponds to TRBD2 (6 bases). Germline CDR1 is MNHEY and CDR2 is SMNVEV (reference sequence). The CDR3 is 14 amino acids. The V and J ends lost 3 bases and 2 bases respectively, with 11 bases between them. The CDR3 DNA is TGTGCCAGCAGTTTCGGCGGGGCCACCTACGAGCAGTACTTC. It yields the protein CASSFGGATYEQYF.

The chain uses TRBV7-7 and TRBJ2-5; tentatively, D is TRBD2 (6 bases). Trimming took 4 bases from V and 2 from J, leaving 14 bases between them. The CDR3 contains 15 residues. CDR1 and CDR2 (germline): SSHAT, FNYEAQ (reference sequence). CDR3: CASSSWRGGQETQYF. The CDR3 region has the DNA TGTGCCAGCAGCTCCTGGCGGGGCGGTCAAGAGACCCAGTACTTC.

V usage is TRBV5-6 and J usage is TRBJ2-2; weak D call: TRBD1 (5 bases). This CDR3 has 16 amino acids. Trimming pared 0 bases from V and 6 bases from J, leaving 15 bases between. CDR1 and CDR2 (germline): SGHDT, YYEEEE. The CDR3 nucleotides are TGTGCCAGCAGCTTGGGCAGCTCAGGGTGGGCCGGGGAGCTGTTTTTT. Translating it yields CASSLGSSGWAGELFF. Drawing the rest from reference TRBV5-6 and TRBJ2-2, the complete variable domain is DAGVTQSPTHLIKTRGQQVTLRCSPKSGHDTVSWYQQALGQGPQFIFQYYEEEERQRGNFPDRFSGHQFPNYSSELNVNALLLGDSALYLCASSLGSSGWAGELFFGEGSRLTVL.

CDR3: CASSPWTGVEQYF. In DNA form, the CDR3 reads TGTGCCAGCAGCCCTTGGACAGGGGTCGAGCAGTACTTC. V gene TRBV7-9 combines with J gene TRBJ2-7, with 9 nucleotides matching TRBD1. The junction had 5 bases not matched to a gene; V was cut back by 5 bases and J by 6 bases. The CDR3 is made up of 13 amino acids. Looked up from germline, CDR1 is SEHNR and CDR2 is FQNEAQ (reference sequence).

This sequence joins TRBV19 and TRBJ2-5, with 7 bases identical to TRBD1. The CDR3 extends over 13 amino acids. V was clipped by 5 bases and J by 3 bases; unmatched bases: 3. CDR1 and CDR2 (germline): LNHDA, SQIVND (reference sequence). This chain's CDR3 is CASSLDREETQYF. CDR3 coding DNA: TGTGCCAGTAGTCTCGACAGGGAAGAGACCCAGTACTTC.